The present T cell receptor (beta chain) was sequenced within a study of patients and donors after allogeneic stem cell transplantation. From the RT-PCR reads, TCRdb called clonotypes with MiXCR, one entry per CDR3 protein. The sample yields about 90,000 distinct CDR3 sequences, around 48% seen once. The V and J ends lost 2 bases and 7 bases respectively, with 11 bases between them. The CDR3 runs 14 residues. The rearrangement uses TRBV12-3 or TRBV12-4 and TRBJ1-4, with a weak D call TRBD1 (5 bases). Sequencing used blood, either unsorted or a sorted T cell fraction (not recorded which). The receptor was isolated from a human donor who was either an allogeneic HSCT recipient or a stem cell or donor lymphocyte infusion donor (not recorded which). It is not recorded whose cells these are; they may come from a transplant donor. CDR3 protein: CASSLRGVLEKLFF. The CDR3 DNA is TGTGCCAGCAGTTTACGGGGGGTCCTTGAAAAACTGTTTTTT.